This TCR beta chain was recorded in a study of OX40 agonist ivuxolimab in advanced cancers. Whole-study context: Males comprised roughly four fifths of the group, whose mean age was approximately 62 years (range about 20 to 79). Patients with prior anti-PD-1, anti-PD-L1 or anti-CTLA-4 therapy were eligible; less than 50% had some.

In this sample, this clone is medium-sized. The CDR3 extends over 12 amino acids. Germline V gene data show CDR1 as MNHEY and CDR2 as SVGAGI. Trimming left V 10 bases short and J 3 bases short, with 10 bases between. TCRdb keeps only in-frame clones here, not all; method: immunoSEQ multiplex PCR. The sample includes tens of thousands of clones, 90% to 95% of them seen just once. At baseline, cycle 4 day 1, and cycle 7 day 1, blood was sampled. The sample was CD4+ or CD8+ T cells sorted from blood, taken in a trial of the OX40 agonist ivuxolimab. The chain recombines TRBV6-5 with TRBJ2-1; D ambiguous. The TCR sequence derives from an adult with an advanced solid tumor such as melanoma, head and neck, liver or kidney cancer. The CDR3 DNA is TGTGCCACTACAACGGGCTACAATGAGCAGTTCTTC. Encoded protein: CATTTGYNEQFF.